The entry that follows covers one T cell receptor (beta chain) sequence. Healthy donors served as the controls. They were matched for age and sex. The sample comes from a study of CD8 T cells in Susac syndrome. The germline CDR1 and CDR2 sequences are SGHDN and FVKESK. The CDR3 runs to 15 residues. Trimming stripped 3 bases from V and 6 bases from J, with 16 bases between. Random hexamers primed reverse transcription of about 0.45 to 1 ug RNA. Across 54 Vbeta and 13 Jbeta, immunoSEQ multiplex PCR amplified TCR beta CDR3. Using its own MiXCR run on the immunoSEQ multiplex PCR reads, TCRdb lists one record per CDR3 protein. The profile shows around 160,000 distinct CDR3 sequences, about 95% of them singletons.

The origin of this receptor is a human donor in good health. Sequencing input: CD4+ T cells from PBMCs. This sequence joins TRBV14 and TRBJ2-3; no definite D call. The CDR3 nucleotides are TGTGCCAGCAGCCAGCGACGGACGGGTGCGGATACGCAGTATTTT. It translates to CASSQRRTGADTQYF. Using reference TRBV14 and TRBJ2-3 for the parts outside the CDR3, the full variable domain is EAGVTQFPSHSVIEKGQTVTLRCDPISGHDNLYWYRRVMGKEIKFLLHFVKESKQDESGMPNNRFLAERTGGTYSTLKVQPAELEDSGVYFCASSQRRTGADTQYFGPGTRLTVL.